This TCR beta chain was sequenced in a study of T cells in Graves' hyperthyroidism and ophthalmopathy. Overall study results and limits: Before onset, by a median of approximately 5.9 months, the model predicted ophthalmopathy. Most thyroid clonotypes with frequency above 0.001 were detected in blood.

J was trimmed by 2 bases and V by 4 bases; bases with no gene match: 3. This CDR3 contains 15 residues. Germline V gene lookup returns CDR1 MNHEY and CDR2 SMNVEV (reference sequence). Uncontrolled infection, other autoimmune disease, pregnancy and lactation each barred patients from inclusion. Regions amplified from RNA transcripts were the TCR beta CDR3 regions. An initial round of RT-PCR targeting the TCR CDR3 relied on the HTBI primer set. Via MiXCR, TCRdb re-called the multiplex PCR reads, giving one row per CDR3 protein. The table shows about half a million distinct CDR3 sequences, with about 16% occurring only once. About this clonotype: The antigen is unknown.

The TCR originated in a woman aged 25 to 39 with Graves' ophthalmopathy. The chain combines TRBV27 with TRBJ1-5, with 9 bases that match TRBD1. Sequencing was done on a sample of blood. The DNA for the CDR3 is TGTGCCAGCAGTTCAGACAGGGGGGGCAATCAGCCCCAGCATTTT. As protein: CASSSDRGGNQPQHF.